This TCR beta chain stems from a study of blood T cell repertoires in COVID-19. Overall study context: Donors in the United States, Italy and Spain gave samples during acute or convalescent COVID-19. PBMCs, B-cell-depleted T cells, or T cells provided the cDNA or gDNA that made up the material.

Per the study methods: Amplification of reference gene primers was used by the study to estimate nucleated cell counts. Repertoires were generated with immunoSEQ multiplex PCR, while TCRdb's copy carries only in-frame clones and drops some. V and J calls and clone size are given by that table; D and trimming were obtained from the DNA. The sample shows some 150,000 clones, approximately 86% of them seen only once. The CDR3 spans 17 residues. Trimming took off 4 bases at V and 4 bases at J, with 18 bases between the two ends. In germline, CDR1 is KGHDR, CDR2 SFDVKD. Sequencing used peripheral blood. The source of this sequence is a woman aged 55 to 70 with acute or convalescent COVID-19. V usage is TRBV24-1 and J usage is TRBJ2-2, with TRBD2 as a possible D gene (5 bases). Here the CDR3 DNA reads TGTGCCACCAGTGACCGTCCCGGGGTAGGCGGCACCGGGGAGCTGTTTTTT. As protein: CATSDRPGVGGTGELFF.